Listed here are 2 T cell receptor beta chains from one sample, sequenced in a study of blood T cell repertoires in COVID-19. Measured with immunoSEQ multiplex PCR; TCRdb has only the in-frame clones, and not every one. This sample has about 320,000 clones, with over 90% found just once. Sequenced material: PBMCs or T cells enriched from blood (not recorded which). These receptors were obtained from a woman in her 30s who had been exposed to COVID-19.

This sequence joins TRBV6-2 or TRBV6-3 and TRBJ1-5; 8 bases align to TRBD1. Trimming removed 5 bases from V and 8 bases from J; junction bases left unmatched: 17. CDR1 and CDR2 (germline): MNHEY, SVGEGT. The CDR3 consists of 17 residues. CDR3: CASSGSSGGASREPQHF. CDR3 in DNA: TGTGCCAGCAGTGGGTCCTCAGGGGGCGCAAGCCGGGAGCCCCAGCATTTT.

V usage is TRBV9 and J usage is TRBJ2-7, with D possibly TRBD2 on 7 matching bases. There are 18 residues in the CDR3. From germline, CDR1 is SGDLS and CDR2 YYNGEE. Deletions cut 4 bases from V and 3 bases from J, with 26 bases between. CDR3 sequence: CASSPKTTRAGAFYEQYF. CDR3 DNA: TGTGCCAGCAGCCCGAAGACCACTAGGGCGGGGGCCTTCTACGAGCAGTACTTC.